This T cell receptor (beta chain) was captured by sequencing in a study of shared clonotypes between healthy human individuals. At the level of the study: Three plates were used per donor for CD4 naive, three for CD4 memory, two for CD8 naive and one for CD8 memory.

Worth noting for this clone: Its target is not known.

Whole-study findings and limits: Richness estimates generally favored naive over memory subsets. An anticipated effect of sequencing depth on clonotype sharing among donors was recognized.

The germline CDR1 and CDR2 sequences are PRHDT and FYEKMQ (reference sequence). The CDR3 has 15 amino acids. J gave up 5 bases and V 3 bases, and 8 bases lay outside the gene matches. TCRdb keeps only in-frame clones here, not all; method: immunoSEQ multiplex PCR. The table shows a few hundred thousand clones, with 95% to 98% occurring only once. The CD4+ fraction was divided into a CD45RA+ naive subset and a CD45RA-negative memory subset. V usage is TRBV13 and J usage is TRBJ2-7; 9 bases are a match to TRBD1. The receptor was isolated from a woman in her 30s in good health. The specimen sequenced was naive CD4+ T cells sorted from blood. As to subset: CD45RA+ positively selected. The CDR3, as DNA: TGTGCCAGCAGCTTTACCGGGACAGGGCCCCACGAGCAGTACTTC. As protein: CASSFTGTGPHEQYF.